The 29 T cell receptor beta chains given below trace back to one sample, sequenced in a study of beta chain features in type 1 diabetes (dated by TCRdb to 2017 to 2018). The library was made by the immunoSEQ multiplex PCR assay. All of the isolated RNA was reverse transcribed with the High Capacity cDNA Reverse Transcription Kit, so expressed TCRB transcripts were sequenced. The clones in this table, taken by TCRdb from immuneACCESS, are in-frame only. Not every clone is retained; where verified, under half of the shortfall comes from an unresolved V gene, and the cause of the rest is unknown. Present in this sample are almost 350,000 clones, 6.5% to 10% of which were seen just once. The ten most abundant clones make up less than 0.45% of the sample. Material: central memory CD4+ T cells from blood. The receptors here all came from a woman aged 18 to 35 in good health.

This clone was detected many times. The CDR3 DNA follows: TGTGCCAGCAGTTTCCACGGGTCCAGAAGTGAGCAGTTCTTC. Translation: CASSFHGSRSEQFF. The chain carries TRBV27 and TRBJ2-1; D remains ambiguous. This CDR3 has 14 amino acids. V was clipped by 3 bases and J by 9 bases, with 15 bases between them. The germline gives CDR1 MNHEY, CDR2 SMNVEV (reference sequence).

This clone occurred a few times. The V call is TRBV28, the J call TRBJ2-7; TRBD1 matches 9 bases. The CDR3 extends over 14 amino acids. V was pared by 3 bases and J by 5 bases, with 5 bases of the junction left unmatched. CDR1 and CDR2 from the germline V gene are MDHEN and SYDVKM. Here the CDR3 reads CASSLRQGGNEQYF. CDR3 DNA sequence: TGTGCCAGCAGTTTGCGACAGGGGGGGAACGAGCAGTACTTC.

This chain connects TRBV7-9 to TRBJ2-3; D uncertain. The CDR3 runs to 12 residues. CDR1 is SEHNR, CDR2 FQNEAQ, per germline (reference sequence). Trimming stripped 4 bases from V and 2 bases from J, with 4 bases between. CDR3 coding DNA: TGTGCCAGCAGCTACAACACAGATACGCAGTATTTT. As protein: CASSYNTDTQYF.

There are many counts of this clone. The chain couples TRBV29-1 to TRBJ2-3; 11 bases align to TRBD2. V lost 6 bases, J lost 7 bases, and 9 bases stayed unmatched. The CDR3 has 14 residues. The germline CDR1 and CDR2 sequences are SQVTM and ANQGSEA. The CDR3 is CSVLTSGTVNTQYF. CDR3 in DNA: TGCAGCGTCCTGACTAGCGGGACCGTTAATACGCAGTATTTT.

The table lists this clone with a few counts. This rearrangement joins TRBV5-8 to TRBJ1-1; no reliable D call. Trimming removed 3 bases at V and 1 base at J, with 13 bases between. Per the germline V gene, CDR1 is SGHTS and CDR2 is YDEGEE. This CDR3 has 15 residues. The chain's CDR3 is CASSSSLRQNTEAFF. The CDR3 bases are TGTGCCAGCAGCTCGTCCTTGAGACAGAACACTGAAGCTTTCTTT.

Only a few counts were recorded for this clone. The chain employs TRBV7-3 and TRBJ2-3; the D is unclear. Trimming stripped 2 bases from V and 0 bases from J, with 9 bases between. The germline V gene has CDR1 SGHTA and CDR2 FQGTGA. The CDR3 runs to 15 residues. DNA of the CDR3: TGTGCCAGCAGCTTAGCGACCCATAGCACAGATACGCAGTATTTT. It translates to CASSLATHSTDTQYF. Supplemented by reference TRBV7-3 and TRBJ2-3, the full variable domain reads GAGVSQTPSNKVTEKGKYVELRCDPISGHTALYWYRQSLGQGPEFLIYFQGTGAADDSGLPNDRFFAVRPEGSVSTLKIQRTERGDSAVYLCASSLATHSTDTQYFGPGTRLTVL.

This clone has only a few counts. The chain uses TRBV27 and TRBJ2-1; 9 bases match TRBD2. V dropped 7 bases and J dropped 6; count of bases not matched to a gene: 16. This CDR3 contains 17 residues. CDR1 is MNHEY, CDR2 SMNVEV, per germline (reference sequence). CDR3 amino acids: CASNPGLSREGRNEQFF. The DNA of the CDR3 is TGTGCCAGCAATCCGGGATTGTCGCGGGAGGGGCGCAATGAGCAGTTCTTC.

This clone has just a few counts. CDR3 bases: TGTGCCAGCAGCGTTTATACAGGGGGCAGCAAGTTCTTC. Protein: CASSVYTGGSKFF. J is TRBJ2-1 and V is TRBV9; 9 bases match TRBD1. V lost 2 bases and J lost 14; bases outside the gene matches: 8. The length of the CDR3 is 13 residues. The germline V gene has CDR1 SGDLS and CDR2 YYNGEE. Drawing the rest from reference TRBV9 and TRBJ2-1, the complete variable domain is DSGVTQTPKHLITATGQRVTLRCSPRSGDLSVYWYQQSLDQGLQFLIQYYNGEERAKGNILERFSAQQFPDLHSELNLSSLELGDSALYFCASSVYTGGSKFFGPGTRLTVL.

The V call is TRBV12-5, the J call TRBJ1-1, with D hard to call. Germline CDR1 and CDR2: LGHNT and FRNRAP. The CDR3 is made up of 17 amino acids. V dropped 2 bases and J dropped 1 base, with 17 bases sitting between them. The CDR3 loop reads CASGLSTGPGSNTEAFF. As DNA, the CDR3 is TGTGCTAGTGGTTTGTCGACCGGACCGGGATCGAACACTGAAGCTTTCTTT.

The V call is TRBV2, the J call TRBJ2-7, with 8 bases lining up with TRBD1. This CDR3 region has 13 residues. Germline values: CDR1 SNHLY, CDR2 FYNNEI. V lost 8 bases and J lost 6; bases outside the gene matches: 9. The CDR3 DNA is TGTGCCAGCTCTCCCCGACAGGGGAGCGAGCAGTACTTC. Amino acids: CASSPRQGSEQYF.

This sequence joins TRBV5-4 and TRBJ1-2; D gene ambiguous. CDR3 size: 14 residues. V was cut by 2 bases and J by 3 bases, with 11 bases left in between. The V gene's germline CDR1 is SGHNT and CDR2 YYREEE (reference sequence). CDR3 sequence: CASSFRGFDYGYTF. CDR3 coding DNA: TGTGCCAGCAGCTTCCGAGGGTTCGACTATGGCTACACCTTC.

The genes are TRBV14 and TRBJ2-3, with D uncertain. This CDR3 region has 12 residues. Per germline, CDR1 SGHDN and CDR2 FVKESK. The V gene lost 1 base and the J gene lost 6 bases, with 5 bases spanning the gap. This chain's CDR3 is CASSQGSDTQYF. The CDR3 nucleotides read TGTGCCAGCAGCCAAGGTTCGGATACGCAGTATTTT.

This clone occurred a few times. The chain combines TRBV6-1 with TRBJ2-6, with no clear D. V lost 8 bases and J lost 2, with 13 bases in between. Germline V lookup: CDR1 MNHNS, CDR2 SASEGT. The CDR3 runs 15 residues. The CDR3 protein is CASCPAGTGANVLTF. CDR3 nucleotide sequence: TGTGCCAGCTGCCCGGCAGGCACTGGGGCCAACGTCCTGACTTTC.

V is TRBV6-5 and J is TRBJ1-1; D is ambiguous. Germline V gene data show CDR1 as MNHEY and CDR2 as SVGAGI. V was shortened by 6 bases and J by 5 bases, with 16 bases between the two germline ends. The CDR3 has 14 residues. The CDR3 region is CASRRVVTGTEAFF. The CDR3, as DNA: TGTGCCAGCAGAAGGGTGGTCACCGGGACTGAAGCTTTCTTT.

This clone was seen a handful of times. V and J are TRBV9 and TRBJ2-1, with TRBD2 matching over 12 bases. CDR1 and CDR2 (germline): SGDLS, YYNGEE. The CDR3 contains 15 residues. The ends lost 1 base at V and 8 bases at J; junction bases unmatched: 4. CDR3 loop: CASSVSTSGSHEQFF. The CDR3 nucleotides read TGTGCCAGCAGCGTATCGACTAGCGGGAGCCATGAGCAGTTCTTC.

Here the CDR3 DNA reads TGTGCCAGCAGCTTGGCAACTAACCTATACGAGCAGTACTTC. Its protein product is CASSLATNLYEQYF. This chain connects TRBV5-4 to TRBJ2-7; D gene ambiguous. Germline V lookup: CDR1 SGHNT, CDR2 YYREEE (reference sequence). Trimming took 0 bases from V and 4 from J, leaving 11 bases between them. CDR3 size: 14 residues. Using reference TRBV5-4 and TRBJ2-7 for the parts outside the CDR3, the full variable domain is ETGVTQSPTHLIKTRGQQVTLRCSSQSGHNTVSWYQQALGQGPQFIFQYYREEENGRGNFPPRFSGLQFPNYSSELNVNALELDDSALYLCASSLATNLYEQYFGPGTRLTVT.

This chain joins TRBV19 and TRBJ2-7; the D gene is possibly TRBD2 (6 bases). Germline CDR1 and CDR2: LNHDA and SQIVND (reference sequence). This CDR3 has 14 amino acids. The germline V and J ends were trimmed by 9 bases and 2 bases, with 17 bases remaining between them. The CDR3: CASRRGTATYEQYF. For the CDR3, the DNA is TGTGCCAGCCGACGCGGGACGGCGACCTACGAGCAGTACTTC.

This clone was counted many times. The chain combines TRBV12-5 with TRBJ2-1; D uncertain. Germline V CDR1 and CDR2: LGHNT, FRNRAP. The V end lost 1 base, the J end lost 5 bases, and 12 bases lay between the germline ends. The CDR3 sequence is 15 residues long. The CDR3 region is CASGLGVNSHNEQFF. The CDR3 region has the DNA TGTGCTAGTGGTTTGGGGGTAAATTCACACAATGAGCAGTTCTTC.

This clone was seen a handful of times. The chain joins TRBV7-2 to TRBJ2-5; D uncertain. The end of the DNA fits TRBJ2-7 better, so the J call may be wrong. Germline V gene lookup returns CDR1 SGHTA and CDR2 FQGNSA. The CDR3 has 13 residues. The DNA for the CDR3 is TGTGCCAGCAGCTTAGACGACAAATACGAGCAGTACTTC. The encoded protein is CASSLDDKYEQYF.

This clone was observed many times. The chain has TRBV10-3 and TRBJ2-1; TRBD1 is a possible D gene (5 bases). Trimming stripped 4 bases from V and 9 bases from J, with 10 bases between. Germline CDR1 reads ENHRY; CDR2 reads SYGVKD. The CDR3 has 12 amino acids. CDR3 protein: CAISATVPEQFF. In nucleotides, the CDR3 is TGTGCCATCAGTGCGACAGTCCCTGAGCAGTTCTTC.

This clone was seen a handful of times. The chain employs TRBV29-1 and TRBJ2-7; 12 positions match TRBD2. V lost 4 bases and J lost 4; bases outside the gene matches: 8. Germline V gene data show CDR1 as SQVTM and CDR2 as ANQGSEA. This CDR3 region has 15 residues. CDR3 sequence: CSVVNWTSGTYEQYF. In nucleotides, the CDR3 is TGCAGCGTTGTGAATTGGACTAGCGGGACGTACGAGCAGTACTTC.

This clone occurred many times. CDR3 sequence reads: CASSVSGQGVYEQYF. CDR3 sequence (DNA): TGTGCCAGCAGCGTTTCCGGACAGGGGGTCTACGAGCAGTACTTC. This chain connects TRBV9 to TRBJ2-7, with 10 bases that match TRBD1. With V trimmed by 2 bases and J by 3 bases, 5 bases remained unmatched. The length of the CDR3 is 15 residues. The V gene's germline CDR1 is SGDLS and CDR2 YYNGEE.

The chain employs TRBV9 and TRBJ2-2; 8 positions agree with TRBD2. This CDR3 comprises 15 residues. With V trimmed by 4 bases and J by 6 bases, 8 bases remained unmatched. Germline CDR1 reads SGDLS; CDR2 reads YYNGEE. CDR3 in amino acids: CASSRRTSLSGELFF. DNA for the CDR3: TGTGCCAGCAGCCGAAGGACTAGCCTCTCCGGGGAGCTGTTTTTT.

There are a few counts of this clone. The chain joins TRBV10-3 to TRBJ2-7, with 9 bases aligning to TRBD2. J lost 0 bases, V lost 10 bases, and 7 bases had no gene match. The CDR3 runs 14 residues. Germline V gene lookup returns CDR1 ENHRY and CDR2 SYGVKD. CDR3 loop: CANSVSGSSYEQYF. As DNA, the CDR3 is TGTGCCAACTCAGTTAGCGGGAGCTCCTACGAGCAGTACTTC.

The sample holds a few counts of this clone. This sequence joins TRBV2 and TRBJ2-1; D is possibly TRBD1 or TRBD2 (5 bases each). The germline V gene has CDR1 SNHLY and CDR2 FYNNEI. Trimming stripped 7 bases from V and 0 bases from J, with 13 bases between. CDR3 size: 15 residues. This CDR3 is CASILSRGSYNEQFF. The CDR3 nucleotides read TGTGCCAGCATTCTTTCGAGGGGCTCCTACAATGAGCAGTTCTTC.

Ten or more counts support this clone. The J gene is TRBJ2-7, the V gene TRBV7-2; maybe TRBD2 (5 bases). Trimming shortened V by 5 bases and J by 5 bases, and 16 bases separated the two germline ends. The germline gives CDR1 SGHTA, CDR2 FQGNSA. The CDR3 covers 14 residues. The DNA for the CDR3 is TGTGCCAGCAGCCTCGGGGTGGGATTAAACGAGCAGTACTTC. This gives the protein CASSLGVGLNEQYF.

The CDR3 sequence is CASSYAPGGNYEQYF. The CDR3 bases are TGTGCCAGCAGTTACGCGCCAGGGGGCAACTACGAGCAGTACTTC. The chain joins TRBV6-5 to TRBJ2-7, with 8 bases identical to TRBD1. The J segment lost 3 bases and the V segment lost 2 bases, leaving 6 bases of the junction unmatched. The germline V gene has CDR1 MNHEY and CDR2 SVGAGI. This CDR3 comprises 15 residues.

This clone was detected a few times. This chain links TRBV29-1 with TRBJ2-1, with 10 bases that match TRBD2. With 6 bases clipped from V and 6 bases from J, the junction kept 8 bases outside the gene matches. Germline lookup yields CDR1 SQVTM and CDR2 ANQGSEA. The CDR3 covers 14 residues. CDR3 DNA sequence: TGCAGCGTGGTAAGCGGGAGGGTCTCCAATGAGCAGTTCTTC. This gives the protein CSVVSGRVSNEQFF.

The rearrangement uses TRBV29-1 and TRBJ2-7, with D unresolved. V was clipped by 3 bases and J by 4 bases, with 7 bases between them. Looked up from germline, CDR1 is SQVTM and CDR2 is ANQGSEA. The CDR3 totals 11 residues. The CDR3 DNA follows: TGCAGCGTTGACGTGGGATACGAGCAGTACTTC. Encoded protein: CSVDVGYEQYF.